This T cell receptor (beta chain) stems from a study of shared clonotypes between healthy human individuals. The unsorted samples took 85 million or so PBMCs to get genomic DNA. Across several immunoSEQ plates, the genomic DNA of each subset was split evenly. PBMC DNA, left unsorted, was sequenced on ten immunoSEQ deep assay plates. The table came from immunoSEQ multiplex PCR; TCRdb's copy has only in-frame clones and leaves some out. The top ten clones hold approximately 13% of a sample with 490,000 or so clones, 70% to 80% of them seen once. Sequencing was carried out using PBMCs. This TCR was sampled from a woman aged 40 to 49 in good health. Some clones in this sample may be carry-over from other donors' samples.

This CDR3 reads CASSQVLTGGNQPQHF. The CDR3 DNA follows: TGTGCCAGCAGCCAAGTCCTGACAGGGGGCAATCAGCCCCAGCATTTT. The chain employs TRBV16 and TRBJ1-5, with 8 bases fitting TRBD1. The V and J ends lost 2 bases and 2 bases, in that order; junction bases with no gene match: 5. The CDR3 covers 16 residues. CDR1 is KGHSY, CDR2 FQNENV, per germline.